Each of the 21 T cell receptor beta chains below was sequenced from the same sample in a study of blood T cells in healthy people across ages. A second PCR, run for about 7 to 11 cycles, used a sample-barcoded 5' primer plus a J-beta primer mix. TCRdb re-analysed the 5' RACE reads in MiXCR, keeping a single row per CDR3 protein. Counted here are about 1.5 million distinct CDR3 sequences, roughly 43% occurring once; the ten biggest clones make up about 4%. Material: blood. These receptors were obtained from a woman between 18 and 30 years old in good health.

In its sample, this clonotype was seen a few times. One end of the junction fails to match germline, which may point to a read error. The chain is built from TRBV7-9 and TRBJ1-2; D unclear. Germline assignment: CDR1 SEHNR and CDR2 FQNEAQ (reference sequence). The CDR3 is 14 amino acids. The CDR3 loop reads CASTLMGRGYGYTF. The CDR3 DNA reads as TGTGCCAGCACCTTAATGGGTCGGGGCTATGGCTACACCTTC.

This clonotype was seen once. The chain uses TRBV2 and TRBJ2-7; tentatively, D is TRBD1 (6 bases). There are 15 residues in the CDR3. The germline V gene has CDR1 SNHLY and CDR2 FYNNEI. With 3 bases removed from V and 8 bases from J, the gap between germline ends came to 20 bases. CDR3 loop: CASSDLGTSPTKQYF. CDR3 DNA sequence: TGTGCCAGCAGTGATCTGGGGACAAGCCCTACGAAGCAGTACTTC.

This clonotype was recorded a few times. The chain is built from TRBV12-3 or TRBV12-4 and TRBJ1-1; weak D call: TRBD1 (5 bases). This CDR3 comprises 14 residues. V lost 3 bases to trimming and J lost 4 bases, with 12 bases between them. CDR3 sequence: CASSFSPRATEAFF. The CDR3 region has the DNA TGTGCCAGCAGTTTTTCTCCCAGGGCCACTGAAGCTTTCTTT.

The CDR3 loop reads CASMTSRLRETQYF. For the CDR3, the DNA is TGTGCCAGCATGACTAGCCGGCTCCGTGAGACCCAGTACTTC. This chain uses TRBV6-2 or TRBV6-3 with TRBJ2-4; TRBD2 matches at 7 bases. The better agreement between TRBJ2-5 and the DNA end casts doubt on the J call. CDR3 length: 14 residues. Germline lookup yields CDR1 MNHEY and CDR2 SVGEGT.

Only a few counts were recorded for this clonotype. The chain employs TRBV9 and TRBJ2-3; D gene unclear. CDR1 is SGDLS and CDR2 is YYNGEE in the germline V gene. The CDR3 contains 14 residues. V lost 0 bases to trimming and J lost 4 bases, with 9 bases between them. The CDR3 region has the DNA TGTGCCAGCAGCGTAGGCAGGCACCCAGATACGCAGTATTTT. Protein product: CASSVGRHPDTQYF.

CDR3 sequence: CASSQDGRPREETQYF. CDR3 coding DNA: TGTGCCAGCAGCCAAGATGGGCGGCCAAGGGAGGAGACCCAGTACTTC. The J gene is TRBJ2-5, the V gene TRBV4-2; tentatively, D is TRBD2 (5 bases). There are 16 residues in the CDR3. Germline CDR1 and CDR2: LGHNA and YNFKEQ. The ends were cut back, 0 bases at V and 5 bases at J, with 16 bases in the middle.

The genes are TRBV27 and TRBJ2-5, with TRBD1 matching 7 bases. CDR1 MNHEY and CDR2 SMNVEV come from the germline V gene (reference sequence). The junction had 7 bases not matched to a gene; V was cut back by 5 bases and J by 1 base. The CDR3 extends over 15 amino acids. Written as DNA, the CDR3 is TGTGCCAGCAGTCCTCTTCGGGACAGCCAAGAGACCCAGTACTTC. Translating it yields CASSPLRDSQETQYF.

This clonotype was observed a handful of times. CDR3 region: CASSVAAGGTDTQYF. Written as DNA, the CDR3 is TGTGCCAGCAGCGTAGCTGCGGGGGGCACAGATACGCAGTATTTT. This sequence joins TRBV9 and TRBJ2-3; TRBD2 matches at 7 bases. V was clipped by 0 bases and J by 1 base; unmatched bases: 2. CDR1 is SGDLS, CDR2 YYNGEE, per germline. CDR3 length: 15 residues.

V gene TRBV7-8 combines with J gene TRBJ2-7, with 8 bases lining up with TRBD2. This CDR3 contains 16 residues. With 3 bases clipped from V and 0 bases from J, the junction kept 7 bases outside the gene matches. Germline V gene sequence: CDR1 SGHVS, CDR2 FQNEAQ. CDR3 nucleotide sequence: TGTGCCAGCAGCTTTAACGCGGGACTAGACTCCTACGAGCAGTACTTC. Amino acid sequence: CASSFNAGLDSYEQYF.

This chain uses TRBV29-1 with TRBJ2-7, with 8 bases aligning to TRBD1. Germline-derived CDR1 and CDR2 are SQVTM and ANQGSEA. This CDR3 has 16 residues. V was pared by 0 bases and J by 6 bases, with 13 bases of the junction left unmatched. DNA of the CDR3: TGCAGCGTTGAAGACACACAGGGAGGACAGGGAGGCGAGCAGTACTTC. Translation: CSVEDTQGGQGGEQYF.

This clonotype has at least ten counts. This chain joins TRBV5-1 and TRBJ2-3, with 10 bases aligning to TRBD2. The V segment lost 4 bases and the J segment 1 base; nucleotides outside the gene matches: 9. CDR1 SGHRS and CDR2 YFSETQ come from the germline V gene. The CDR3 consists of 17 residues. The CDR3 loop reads CASSPKRTSGGTDTQYF. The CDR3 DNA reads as TGCGCCAGCAGCCCTAAACGGACTAGCGGAGGCACAGATACGCAGTATTTT.

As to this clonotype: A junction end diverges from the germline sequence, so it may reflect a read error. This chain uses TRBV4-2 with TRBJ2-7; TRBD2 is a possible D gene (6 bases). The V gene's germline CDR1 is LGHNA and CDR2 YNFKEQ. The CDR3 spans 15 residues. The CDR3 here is CASSQGAGLTYERYF. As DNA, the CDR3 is TGTGCCAGCAGCCAAGGCGCGGGGCTGACCTACGAGCGGTACTTC.

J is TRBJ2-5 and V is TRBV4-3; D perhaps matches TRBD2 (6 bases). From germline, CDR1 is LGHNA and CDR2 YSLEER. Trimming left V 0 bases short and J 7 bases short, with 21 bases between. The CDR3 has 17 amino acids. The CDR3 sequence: CASSQDTREPHKGTQYF. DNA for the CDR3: TGCGCCAGCAGCCAAGACACTCGGGAGCCCCACAAGGGGACCCAGTACTTC.

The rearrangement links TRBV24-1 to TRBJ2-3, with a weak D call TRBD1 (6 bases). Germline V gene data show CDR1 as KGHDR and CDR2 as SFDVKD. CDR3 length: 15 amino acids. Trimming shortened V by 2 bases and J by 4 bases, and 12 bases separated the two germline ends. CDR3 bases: TGTGCCACCAGTGATTCCTCAGGGGCCGCAGATACGCAGTATTTT. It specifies CATSDSSGAADTQYF.

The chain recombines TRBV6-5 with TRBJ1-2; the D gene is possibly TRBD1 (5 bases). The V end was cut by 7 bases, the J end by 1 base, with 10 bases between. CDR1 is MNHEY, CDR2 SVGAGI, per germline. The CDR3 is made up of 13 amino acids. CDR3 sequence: CASTKGSNYGYTF. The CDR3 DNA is TGTGCCAGCACAAAGGGGAGTAACTATGGCTACACCTTC.

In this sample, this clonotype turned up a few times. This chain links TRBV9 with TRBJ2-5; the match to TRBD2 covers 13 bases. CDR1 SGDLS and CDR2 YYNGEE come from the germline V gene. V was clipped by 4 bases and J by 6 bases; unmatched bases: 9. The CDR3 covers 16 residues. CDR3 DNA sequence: TGTGCCAGCAGCTCCCTACCGACTAGCGGGGGGAAGACCCAGTACTTC. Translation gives CASSSLPTSGGKTQYF.

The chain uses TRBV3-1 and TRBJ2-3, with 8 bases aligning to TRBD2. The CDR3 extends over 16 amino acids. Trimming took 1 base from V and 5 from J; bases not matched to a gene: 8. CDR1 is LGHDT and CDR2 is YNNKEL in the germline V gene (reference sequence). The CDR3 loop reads CASSQVFSGVGDTQYF. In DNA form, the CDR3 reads TGTGCCAGCAGCCAAGTTTTTAGCGGGGTCGGAGATACGCAGTATTTT.

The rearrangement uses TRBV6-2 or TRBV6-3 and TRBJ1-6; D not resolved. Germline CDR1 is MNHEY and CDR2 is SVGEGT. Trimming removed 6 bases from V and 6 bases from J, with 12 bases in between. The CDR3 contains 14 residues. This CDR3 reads CASRGAPSNSPLHF. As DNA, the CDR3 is TGTGCCAGCAGGGGAGCACCATCTAATTCACCCCTCCACTTT.

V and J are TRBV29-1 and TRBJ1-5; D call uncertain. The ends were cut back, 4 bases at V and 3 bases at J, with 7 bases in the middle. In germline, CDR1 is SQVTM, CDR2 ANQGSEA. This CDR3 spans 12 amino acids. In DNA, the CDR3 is TGCAGCGTTGGACACTACAATCAGCCCCAGCATTTT. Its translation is CSVGHYNQPQHF.

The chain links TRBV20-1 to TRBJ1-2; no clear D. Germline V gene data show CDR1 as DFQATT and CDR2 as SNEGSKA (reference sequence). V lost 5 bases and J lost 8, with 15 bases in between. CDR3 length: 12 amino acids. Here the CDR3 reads CSASRRLGGYTF. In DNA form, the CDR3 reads TGCAGTGCTTCAAGGCGCCTGGGAGGCTACACCTTC.

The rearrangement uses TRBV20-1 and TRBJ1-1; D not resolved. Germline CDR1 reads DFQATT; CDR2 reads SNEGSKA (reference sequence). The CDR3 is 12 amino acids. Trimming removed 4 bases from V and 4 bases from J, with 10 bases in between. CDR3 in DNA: TGCAGTGCTACGGTCGCTTTCACTGAAGCTTTCTTT. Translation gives CSATVAFTEAFF.